Listed here are 16 T cell receptor beta chains from one sample, sequenced in a study of cytomegalovirus exposure and HLA in healthy donors. The PCR contained 60 Vbeta and 13 Jbeta primers. Repertoires were generated with immunoSEQ multiplex PCR, while TCRdb's copy carries only in-frame clones and drops some. The sample gives 150,000 or so clones, 82% of which show up once; around 6.6% is in the top ten. The sample taken for sequencing was PBMCs. The receptor source for this set is a woman in her forties or fifties in good health and CMV-seropositive.

The rearrangement links TRBV18 to TRBJ2-5; 11 nucleotides align to TRBD1. The germline V gene encodes CDR1 KGHSH and CDR2 LQKENI. Trimming took 5 bases from V and 4 from J; bases not matched to a gene: 6. This CDR3 has 15 residues. For the CDR3, the DNA is TGTGCCAGCTCAACAGGACAGGGGGCAAGAGAGACCCAGTACTTC. Protein product: CASSTGQGARETQYF.

This chain links TRBV30 with TRBJ2-7; 9 nucleotides match TRBD1. Trimming cost V 1 base and J 7 bases; bases outside gene matches: 5. Germline values: CDR1 GTSNPN, CDR2 SVGIG (reference sequence). The CDR3 sequence is 13 residues long. In DNA form, the CDR3 reads TGTGCCTGGAGTGGGACAGGGGCAGGGGAGCAGTACTTC. It yields the protein CAWSGTGAGEQYF.

This clone turned up a few times. The chain employs TRBV30 and TRBJ1-6; no firm D call. The V and J ends lost 5 bases and 8 bases respectively, with 10 bases between them. The CDR3 has 12 residues. Looked up from germline, CDR1 is GTSNPN and CDR2 is SVGIG (reference sequence). Here the CDR3 DNA reads TGTGCCTGGTCGCGTTCGGATTCACCCCTCCACTTT. This sequence encodes CAWSRSDSPLHF.

This clone appeared once. V gene TRBV5-1 combines with J gene TRBJ2-7; D perhaps matches TRBD1 (6 bases). Germline V gene data show CDR1 as SGHRS and CDR2 as YFSETQ. With 0 bases removed from V and 4 bases from J, the gap between germline ends came to 14 bases. The CDR3 covers 15 residues. The CDR3 region is CASSLVGTTTYEQYF. The CDR3 DNA follows: TGCGCCAGCAGCTTGGTCGGGACAACGACGTACGAGCAGTACTTC.

This clone occurred once. The chain joins TRBV4-3 to TRBJ2-1; D is unclear. The CDR3 spans 13 residues. Looked up from germline, CDR1 is LGHNA and CDR2 is YSLEER. V dropped 0 bases and J dropped 6 bases, with 6 bases sitting between them. CDR3 DNA sequence: TGCGCCAGCAGCCAAGACCTCAGCAATGAGCAGTTCTTC. Translated: CASSQDLSNEQFF.

V gene TRBV9 combines with J gene TRBJ2-2; 8 nucleotides line up with TRBD1. V lost 7 bases and J lost 1; bases outside the gene matches: 3. This CDR3 is built from 14 residues. Germline CDR1 SGDLS, CDR2 YYNGEE. This chain's CDR3 is CASGGQGNTGELFF. Here the CDR3 DNA reads TGTGCCAGCGGAGGACAGGGGAACACCGGGGAGCTGTTTTTT. The variable domain in full, with the rest retrieved from reference TRBV9 and TRBJ2-2, is DSGVTQTPKHLITATGQRVTLRCSPRSGDLSVYWYQQSLDQGLQFLIQYYNGEERAKGNILERFSAQQFPDLHSELNLSSLELGDSALYFCASGGQGNTGELFFGEGSRLTVL.

This clone was picked up one time. The V call is TRBV13, the J call TRBJ2-2, with D tentatively TRBD1 (5 bases). Germline CDR1 is PRHDT and CDR2 is FYEKMQ (reference sequence). Trimming took off 2 bases at V and 4 bases at J, with 11 bases between the two ends. The CDR3 extends over 15 amino acids. The CDR3 DNA follows: TGTGCCAGCAGCTTACTCCAGGGCGGCACCGGGGAGCTGTTTTTT. Its translation is CASSLLQGGTGELFF.

V is TRBV6-5 and J is TRBJ1-1; no firm D call. From germline, CDR1 is MNHEY and CDR2 SVGAGI. The V end was cut by 2 bases, the J end by 3 bases, with 16 bases between. The CDR3 extends over 16 amino acids. CDR3 protein: CASSYRGGRSHTEAFF. The CDR3, as DNA: TGTGCCAGCAGTTACCGCGGTGGGAGGTCCCACACTGAAGCTTTCTTT.

This chain joins TRBV29-1 and TRBJ2-3; 12 nucleotides match TRBD2. Losses at the gene ends were 4 bases for V and 2 bases for J; bases not matched to a gene: 7. CDR1 and CDR2 from the germline V gene are SQVTM and ANQGSEA. The length of the CDR3 is 16 residues. In DNA form, the CDR3 reads TGCAGCGTTGCGGGGACTAGCGGGCGAAACACAGATACGCAGTATTTT. Protein product: CSVAGTSGRNTDTQYF.

The chain couples TRBV7-9 to TRBJ2-7; D unclear. CDR3 length equals 15 residues. Trimming left V 1 base short and J 2 bases short, with 12 bases between. The germline V gene encodes CDR1 SEHNR and CDR2 FQNEAQ (reference sequence). The CDR3 region has the DNA TGTGCCAGCAGCTTAGGAGCAGGCAGAACCTACGAGCAGTACTTC. Translated, it gives CASSLGAGRTYEQYF.

The rearrangement links TRBV6-5 to TRBJ2-7; 10 nucleotides line up with TRBD1. Trimming removed 4 bases from V and 3 bases from J; junction bases left unmatched: 3. Germline lookup yields CDR1 MNHEY and CDR2 SVGAGI. This CDR3 contains 14 residues. The CDR3 DNA is TGTGCCAGCAGTTGGGACAGGGGCAACTACGAGCAGTACTTC. Protein product: CASSWDRGNYEQYF.

The chain couples TRBV6-1 to TRBJ1-3; D uncertain. V was trimmed by 6 bases and J by 0 bases, leaving 9 bases between them. Per the germline V gene, CDR1 is MNHNS and CDR2 is SASEGT. The CDR3 contains 14 residues. The CDR3 DNA is TGTGCCAGCAGAGATTATAGCTCTGGAAACACCATATATTTT. It encodes CASRDYSSGNTIYF.

This sequence joins TRBV11-2 and TRBJ2-7; D might be TRBD2 (5 bases). Per the germline V gene, CDR1 is SGHAT and CDR2 is FQNNGV. Between the trimmed V and J ends, which lost 0 bases and 1 base, there was a span of 22 bases. The CDR3 contains 19 residues. DNA for the CDR3: TGTGCCAGCAGCTTAGATAGATTCGAGGGTAGACGGGCTTCCTACGAGCAGTACTTC. Translating gives CASSLDRFEGRRASYEQYF.

The chain has TRBV7-2 and TRBJ1-2; 8 positions match TRBD1. Germline assignment: CDR1 SGHTA and CDR2 FQGNSA. The ends lost 6 bases at V and 4 bases at J; junction bases unmatched: 4. The CDR3 is 13 residues long. The CDR3 loop is CASRTGDPYGYTF. The CDR3 DNA follows: TGTGCCAGCAGGACAGGGGATCCCTATGGCTACACCTTC.

The gene calls are TRBV2 and TRBJ1-4, with 9 positions matching TRBD1. Germline V gene sequence: CDR1 SNHLY, CDR2 FYNNEI. J lost 7 bases, V lost 7 bases, and 7 bases had no gene match. The CDR3 covers 14 residues. CDR3 in DNA: TGTGCCAGCAAATCCGGGACAGGGCCTGAAAAACTGTTTTTT. Residues: CASKSGTGPEKLFF.

The chain links TRBV5-4 to TRBJ1-1; 9 bases agree with TRBD1. There are 13 residues in the CDR3. From germline, CDR1 is SGHNT and CDR2 YYREEE (reference sequence). Trimming removed 4 bases from V and 8 bases from J; junction bases left unmatched: 6. CDR3 sequence reads: CASSRTGVHEAFF. CDR3 nucleotide sequence: TGTGCCAGCAGCCGGACAGGGGTCCACGAAGCTTTCTTT.